Listed here are 20 T cell receptor beta chains from one sample, sequenced in a study of molecular identifiers for immune sequencing clone quantification. From the PCR reads, TCRdb called clonotypes with MiXCR, one entry per CDR3 protein. The table has under 650,000 distinct CDR3 sequences, about 20% seen once; the top ten hold approximately 0.9%. The sequencing input was naive CD8+ T cells from blood, with Jurkat cell RNA spiked in. Specified subset: FACS-sorted CD8+CD4-CCR7+CD45RA+ naive T cells. These receptors originate from a human donor in good health. Some libraries in this study had Jurkat cell RNA spiked in.

This clonotype was observed at least ten times. V usage is TRBV5-6 and J usage is TRBJ1-2; no clear D. Germline V gene sequence: CDR1 SGHDT, CDR2 YYEEEE. Deletions cut 2 bases from V and 4 bases from J, with 12 bases between. The CDR3 extends over 14 amino acids. CDR3 in DNA: TGTGCCAGCAGCTTTGGATCCAGCTTCTATGGCTACACCTTC. Translating gives CASSFGSSFYGYTF. Filled out from reference TRBV5-6 and TRBJ1-2, the complete variable domain reads DAGVTQSPTHLIKTRGQQVTLRCSPKSGHDTVSWYQQALGQGPQFIFQYYEEEERQRGNFPDRFSGHQFPNYSSELNVNALLLGDSALYLCASSFGSSFYGYTFGSGTRLTVV.

This clonotype was counted many times. The chain recombines TRBV7-9 with TRBJ2-2; a possible D gene is TRBD1 (5 bases). The CDR3 contains 14 residues. Germline CDR1 reads SEHNR; CDR2 reads FQNEAQ (reference sequence). V was clipped by 5 bases and J by 4 bases, with 11 bases between them. CDR3 amino acids: CASSPRDSTGELFF. The CDR3 coding sequence is TGTGCCAGCAGCCCCCGCGACAGCACCGGGGAGCTGTTTTTT. The complete variable domain, with remaining parts taken from reference TRBV7-9 and TRBJ2-2, reads DTGVSQNPRHKITKRGQNVTFRCDPISEHNRLYWYRQTLGQGPEFLTYFQNEAQLEKSRLLSDRFSAERPKGSFSTLEIQRTEQGDSAMYLCASSPRDSTGELFFGEGSRLTVL.

Ten or more counts support this clonotype. V usage is TRBV7-9 and J usage is TRBJ1-1; D might be TRBD1 (6 bases). Trimming removed 1 base at V and 9 bases at J, with 9 bases between. This CDR3 is built from 12 residues. The germline gives CDR1 SEHNR, CDR2 FQNEAQ (reference sequence). CDR3 sequence (DNA): TGTGCCAGCAGCTTAGGATGGGACAAAGCTTTCTTT. Residues: CASSLGWDKAFF.

This chain connects TRBV25-1 to TRBJ1-1; 8 nucleotides align to TRBD1. After removal of 1 base from V and 2 bases from J, the junction contained 3 bases not matched to a gene. This CDR3 is 15 amino acids long. In germline, CDR1 is MGHDK, CDR2 SYGVNS. CDR3 protein: CASSEFGTGNTEAFF. In nucleotides, the CDR3 is TGTGCCAGCAGTGAATTCGGGACAGGAAACACTGAAGCTTTCTTT.

This clonotype was picked up many times. The rearrangement links TRBV15 to TRBJ1-5; 9 bases map to TRBD1. Germline CDR1 is LNHNV and CDR2 is YYDKDF (reference sequence). Trimming at V came to 3 bases and at J to 5 bases, leaving 8 bases not matched to a gene. The CDR3 has 16 residues. Here the CDR3 reads CATSRLGTGIDQPQHF. In DNA form, the CDR3 reads TGTGCCACCAGCAGGTTAGGGACAGGGATAGATCAGCCCCAGCATTTT. The variable domain in full, with the rest retrieved from reference TRBV15 and TRBJ1-5, is DAMVIQNPRYQVTQFGKPVTLSCSQTLNHNVMYWYQQKSSQAPKLLFHYYDKDFNNEADTPDNFQSRRPNTSFCFLDIRSPGLGDTAMYLCATSRLGTGIDQPQHFGDGTRLSIL.

This clonotype was detected ten times or more. This chain links TRBV20-1 with TRBJ2-2; 7 nucleotides match TRBD2. From germline, CDR1 is DFQATT and CDR2 SNEGSKA (reference sequence). CDR3 length: 15 amino acids. Here the CDR3 reads CSLKGLAANTGELFF. CDR3 bases: TGCAGCCTCAAAGGTCTAGCGGCGAACACCGGGGAGCTGTTTTTT.

The chain joins TRBV7-9 to TRBJ2-7, with D unclear. CDR3 size: 14 residues. The germline V gene has CDR1 SEHNR and CDR2 FQNEAQ (reference sequence). The ends were cut back, 7 bases at V and 0 bases at J, with 13 bases in the middle. The CDR3 region has the DNA TGTGCCAGCACCACAAAAGGATCCTCCTACGAGCAGTACTTC. Amino acid sequence: CASTTKGSSYEQYF.

Many counts were recorded for this clonotype. The chain is built from TRBV12-3 or TRBV12-4 and TRBJ2-5; D unclear. CDR3 length: 13 amino acids. V was shortened by 2 bases and J by 5 bases, with 9 bases between the two germline ends. The CDR3 region is CASSLFITETQYF. In nucleotides, the CDR3 is TGTGCCAGCAGTTTATTCATTACCGAGACCCAGTACTTC.

This rearrangement joins TRBV11-2 to TRBJ2-1, with no clear D. This CDR3 is 15 amino acids long. Trimming pared 1 base from V and 4 bases from J, leaving 11 bases between. Germline V gene data show CDR1 as SGHAT and CDR2 as FQNNGV. CDR3 in DNA: TGTGCCAGCAGCTTAGGGTTCGGCAGATACAATGAGCAGTTCTTC. It encodes CASSLGFGRYNEQFF.

As regards this clonotype: At one end the junction does not follow the germline gene, possibly because of a read error. In nucleotides, the CDR3 is TGTGCCAGCAGTCCCAGTCCCGAGGACCAAGAGACCCAGTCCTTC. Protein: CASSPSPEDQETQSF. The V and J genes are TRBV5-6 and TRBJ2-5; D not certain. Germline V gene data show CDR1 as SGHDT and CDR2 as YYEEEE. The CDR3 runs 15 residues.

This clonotype was counted a few times. This rearrangement joins TRBV7-6 to TRBJ2-1; tentatively, D is TRBD1 or TRBD2 (5 bases each). V lost 3 bases and J 3 bases, leaving 12 bases between the germline ends. The germline V gene has CDR1 SGHVS and CDR2 FNYEAQ. The CDR3 is 15 amino acids. CDR3 nucleotides: TGTGCCAGCAGCTTTTTTCGGGGCAACTACAATGAGCAGTTCTTC. It codes for CASSFFRGNYNEQFF.

This clonotype was counted ten times or more. The gene calls are TRBV5-1 and TRBJ2-3; weak D call: TRBD1 (6 bases). V lost 3 bases and J 5 bases, leaving 13 bases between the germline ends. CDR1 is SGHRS and CDR2 is YFSETQ in the germline V gene. The CDR3 consists of 14 residues. Here the CDR3 DNA reads TGCGCCAGCAGCTGGCCGGACAGCTTAGATACGCAGTATTTT. It codes for CASSWPDSLDTQYF.

This clonotype came up a few times. The genes are TRBV28 and TRBJ1-2; D gene unclear. The germline V gene has CDR1 MDHEN and CDR2 SYDVKM. With 4 bases removed from V and 8 bases from J, the gap between germline ends came to 14 bases. CDR3 length: 13 amino acids. The chain's CDR3 is CASSYVRKSGYTF. The CDR3 DNA reads as TGTGCCAGCAGTTATGTGCGGAAGAGCGGCTACACCTTC.

Note on this clonotype: The junction shows a germline mismatch at one end, possibly a read error. The V call is TRBV7-6, the J call TRBJ2-3; the match to TRBD1 covers 8 bases. The CDR3 spans 16 residues. Germline CDR1 is SGHVS and CDR2 is FNYEAQ. The CDR3, as DNA: TGTGCCGGCAGCTTAGATTGGCAGGGGGCGCAGAATACGCAGTATTTT. The encoded protein is CAGSLDWQGAQNTQYF.

This clonotype was detected many times. This chain uses TRBV7-9 with TRBJ2-3; no reliable D call. Germline V gene data show CDR1 as SEHNR and CDR2 as FQNEAQ (reference sequence). Trimming shortened V by 6 bases and J by 2 bases, and 3 bases separated the two germline ends. This CDR3 has 11 amino acids. CDR3 residues: CASRDTDTQYF. The DNA for the CDR3 is TGTGCCAGCAGGGACACAGATACGCAGTATTTT. Combining the CDR3 with reference TRBV7-9 and TRBJ2-3 gives the whole variable domain DTGVSQNPRHKITKRGQNVTFRCDPISEHNRLYWYRQTLGQGPEFLTYFQNEAQLEKSRLLSDRFSAERPKGSFSTLEIQRTEQGDSAMYLCASRDTDTQYFGPGTRLTVL.

The J gene is TRBJ2-7, the V gene TRBV7-9; 9 nucleotides match TRBD2. The CDR3 spans 14 residues. V was pared by 5 bases and J by 6 bases, with 8 bases of the junction left unmatched. CDR1 SEHNR and CDR2 FQNEAQ come from the germline V gene (reference sequence). CDR3 amino acids: CASSPSWREGEQYF. Here the CDR3 DNA reads TGTGCCAGCAGCCCCTCCTGGCGGGAGGGCGAGCAGTACTTC.

A remark on this clonotype: At one end the junction does not follow the germline gene, possibly because of a read error. The chain has TRBV4-3 and TRBJ1-6; D remains ambiguous. Germline V gene data show CDR1 as LGHNA and CDR2 as YSLEER. The CDR3 spans 14 residues. The CDR3 sequence is CASSKGRDNTPLHF. CDR3 nucleotides: TGCGCCAGCAGCAAGGGTCGGGATAATACACCCCTCCACTTT.

About this clonotype itself: Being one base from a much bigger clone, this may be a read error. The chain uses TRBV13 and TRBJ2-3; the D is unclear. CDR1 and CDR2 (germline): PRHDT, FYEKMQ (reference sequence). The ends were cut back, 5 bases at V and 5 bases at J, with 11 bases in the middle. The CDR3 is 13 residues long. As DNA, the CDR3 is TGTGCCAGCAGCCCGCGATTAGGAGATACGCAGTATTTT. This sequence encodes CASSPRLGDTQYF. Full variable domain (remainder filled in from reference TRBV13 and TRBJ2-3): AAGVIQSPRHLIKEKRETATLKCYPIPRHDTVYWYQQGPGQDPQFLISFYEKMQSDKGSIPDRFSAQQFSDYHSELNMSSLELGDSALYFCASSPRLGDTQYFGPGTRLTVL.

This clonotype was seen many times. DNA for the CDR3: TGTGCCAGCAGCTCCGCCCGGGGCGGGGACGCGAACACCGGGGAGCTGTTTTTT. This translates into CASSSARGGDANTGELFF. The gene calls are TRBV7-9 and TRBJ2-2; D is possibly TRBD2 (6 bases). Looked up from germline, CDR1 is SEHNR and CDR2 is FQNEAQ (reference sequence). The CDR3 covers 18 residues. V was cut by 4 bases and J by 0 bases, with 18 bases left in between. The full variable domain, rest sourced from reference TRBV7-9 and TRBJ2-2, is DTGVSQNPRHKITKRGQNVTFRCDPISEHNRLYWYRQTLGQGPEFLTYFQNEAQLEKSRLLSDRFSAERPKGSFSTLEIQRTEQGDSAMYLCASSSARGGDANTGELFFGEGSRLTVL.

Ten or more counts support this clonotype. The chain links TRBV7-8 to TRBJ2-7; perhaps TRBD1 as D (5 bases). V was clipped by 3 bases and J by 3 bases, with 18 bases between them. The CDR3 consists of 16 residues. Germline V gene sequence: CDR1 SGHVS, CDR2 FQNEAQ. DNA of the CDR3: TGTGCCAGCAGCTTGACGGTCGGTCAGGGTGGCTACGAGCAGTACTTC. Protein: CASSLTVGQGGYEQYF.